This T cell receptor (beta chain) was identified in a study of T cells in Graves' hyperthyroidism and ophthalmopathy. Whole-study findings and limits: The blood repertoire included most of the expanded thyroid clonotypes above 0.001.

For this clonotype: The target antigen is unknown.

TCR beta CDR3 region amplification was performed from RNA transcripts. HTBI primers were the set used in a first-round RT-PCR of the TCR CDR3. Via MiXCR, TCRdb re-called the multiplex PCR reads, giving one row per CDR3 protein. The sample carries about 640,000 distinct CDR3 sequences, about a fifth recorded once. The CDR3 is 16 residues long. The V end lost 4 bases, the J end lost 10 bases, and 23 bases lay between the germline ends. CDR1 and CDR2 (germline): SGHVS, FNYEAQ. Sequenced material: blood. This TCR was sampled from a young man with Graves' ophthalmopathy. V gene TRBV7-6 combines with J gene TRBJ2-1, with D perhaps matching TRBD1 or TRBD2 (5 bases each). Here the CDR3 reads CASSSRGVSVNNEQFF. The CDR3, as DNA: TGTGCCAGCAGCTCACGAGGGGTGAGCGTAAATAACGAGCAGTTCTTC. The full variable domain, its missing parts supplied by reference TRBV7-6 and TRBJ2-1, is GAGVSQSPRYKVTKRGQDVALRCDPISGHVSLYWYRQALGQGPEFLTYFNYEAQQDKSGLPNDRFSAERPEGSISTLTIQRTEQRDSAMYRCASSSRGVSVNNEQFFGPGTRLTVL.